The clone carrying this T cell receptor beta chain was observed a handful of times. Its antigen remains unknown. The data derive from a study of CD8 T cells in ankylosing spondylitis. TCRdb independently ran MiXCR on the 5' RACE reads; one entry per CDR3 protein. The sample shows 670,000 or so distinct CDR3 sequences, roughly 19% of them seen only once. Overall study results and limits: Apparently characteristic of ankylosing spondylitis blood was a TCR beta motif (eight highly homologous variants). Matched ankylosing spondylitis synovial fluid reportedly contained a significantly enriched population of disease-linked clones.

Trimming cost V 5 bases and J 6 bases, with 22 bases left between them. The CDR3 contains 16 residues. The germline V gene has CDR1 SEHNR and CDR2 FQNEAQ (reference sequence). This chain joins TRBV7-9 and TRBJ2-5; a weak D match, TRBD1 (6 bases). The material sequenced was blood, either unsorted or a sorted T cell fraction (not recorded which). The source is a male donor with ankylosing spondylitis. The CDR3 region is CASSPPDGQRRQTQYF. The CDR3 nucleotides read TGTGCCAGCAGCCCACCGGATGGACAGCGGAGACAGACCCAGTACTTC.